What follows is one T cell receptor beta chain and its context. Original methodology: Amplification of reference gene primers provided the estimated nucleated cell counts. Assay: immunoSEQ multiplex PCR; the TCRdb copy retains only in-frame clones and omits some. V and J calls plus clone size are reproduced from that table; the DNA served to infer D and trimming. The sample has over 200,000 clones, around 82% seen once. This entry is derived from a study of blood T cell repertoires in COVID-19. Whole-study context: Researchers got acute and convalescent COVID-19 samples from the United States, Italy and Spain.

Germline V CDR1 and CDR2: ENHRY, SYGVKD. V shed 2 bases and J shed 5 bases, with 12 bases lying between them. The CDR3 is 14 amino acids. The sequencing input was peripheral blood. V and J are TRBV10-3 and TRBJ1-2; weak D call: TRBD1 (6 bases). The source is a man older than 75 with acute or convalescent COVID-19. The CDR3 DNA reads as TGTGCCATCAGTGAGGAGGGAGGGGGGTATGGCTACACCTTC. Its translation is CAISEEGGGYGYTF.